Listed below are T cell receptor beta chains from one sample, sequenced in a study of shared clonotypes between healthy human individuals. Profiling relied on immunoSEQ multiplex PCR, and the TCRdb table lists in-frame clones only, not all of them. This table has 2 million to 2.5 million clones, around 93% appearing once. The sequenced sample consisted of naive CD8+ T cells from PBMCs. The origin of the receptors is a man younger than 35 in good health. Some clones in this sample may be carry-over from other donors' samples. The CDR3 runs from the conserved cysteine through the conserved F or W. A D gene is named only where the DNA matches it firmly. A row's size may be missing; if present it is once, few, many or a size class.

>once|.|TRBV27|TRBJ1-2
CASSYGTADPDGYTF
TGTGCCAGCAGCTACGGGACTGCCGATCCGGATGGCTACACCTTC
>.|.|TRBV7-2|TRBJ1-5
CASIPRRNQPQHF
TGTGCCAGCATCCCACGGCGTAATCAGCCCCAGCATTTT
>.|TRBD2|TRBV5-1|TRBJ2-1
CASSPSTSGRTYNEQFF
TGCGCCAGCAGCCCCTCGACTAGCGGGAGGACCTACAATGAGCAGTTCTTC
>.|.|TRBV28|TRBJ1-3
CASSSPDISLVGNTIYF
TGTGCCAGCAGTTCCCCAGACATTTCTCTGGTTGGAAACACCATATATTTT
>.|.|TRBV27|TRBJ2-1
CASSLSVPGSYNEQFF
TGTGCCAGCAGTTTATCCGTCCCTGGCTCCTACAATGAGCAGTTCTTC
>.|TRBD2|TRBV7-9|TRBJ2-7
CASSLGTSGLTYEQYF
TGTGCCAGCAGCCTCGGGACTAGCGGACTGACCTACGAGCAGTACTTC
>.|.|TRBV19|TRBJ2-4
CASSLNRLAKNIQYF
TGTGCCAGTAGTCTTAACCGACTAGCCAAAAACATTCAGTACTTC
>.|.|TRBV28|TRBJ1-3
CASSFEGSGNTIYF
TGTGCCAGCAGTTTCGAGGGGTCTGGAAACACCATATATTTT
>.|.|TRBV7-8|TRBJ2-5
CASSLDSGVVETQYF
TGTGCCAGCAGCTTAGATTCAGGGGTAGTAGAGACCCAGTACTTC
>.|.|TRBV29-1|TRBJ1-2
CSAAGRSHYGYTF
TGCAGCGCCGCGGGACGGTCACACTATGGCTACACCTTC
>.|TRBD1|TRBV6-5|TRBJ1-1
CASSSNRRDRVTEAFF
TGTGCCAGCAGTTCGAACCGCCGGGACAGGGTAACTGAAGCTTTCTTT
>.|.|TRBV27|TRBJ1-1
CASSLVRWSTEAFF
TGTGCCAGCAGTTTAGTTAGGTGGAGCACTGAAGCTTTCTTT
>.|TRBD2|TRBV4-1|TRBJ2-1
CASSQDHAGGPPNEQFF
TGCGCCAGCAGCCAAGATCATGCGGGAGGGCCTCCCAATGAGCAGTTCTTC
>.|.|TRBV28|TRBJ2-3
CASSLVGAISTDTQYF
TGTGCCAGCAGTTTAGTGGGAGCTATAAGCACAGATACGCAGTATTTT
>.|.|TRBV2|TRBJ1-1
CASSVYRGGMNTEAFF
TGTGCCAGCAGTGTCTACCGCGGCGGCATGAACACTGAAGCTTTCTTT
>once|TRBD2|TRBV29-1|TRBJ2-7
CSVVGGRAYEQYF
TGCAGCGTTGTCGGCGGGAGGGCCTACGAGCAGTACTTC
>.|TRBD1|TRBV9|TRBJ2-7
CASSLNSGTGVHEQYF
TGTGCCAGCAGCTTAAATTCCGGGACAGGGGTCCACGAGCAGTACTTC
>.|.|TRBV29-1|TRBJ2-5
CSVITGQETQYF
TGCAGCGTTATAACAGGCCAAGAGACCCAGTACTTC
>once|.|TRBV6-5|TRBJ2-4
CASSWGNKNIQYF
TGTGCCAGCAGTTGGGGGAATAAAAACATTCAGTACTTC
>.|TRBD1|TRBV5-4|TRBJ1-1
CASSLGTGGTEAFF
TGTGCCAGCAGCTTGGGGACAGGGGGCACTGAAGCTTTCTTT
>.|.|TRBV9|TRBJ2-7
CASSSPRRDYEQYF
TGTGCCAGCAGCTCCCCCCGGCGGGACTACGAGCAGTACTTC
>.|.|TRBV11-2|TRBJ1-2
CASSSAEVSYGYTF
TGTGCCAGCAGCTCTGCAGAGGTTAGCTATGGCTACACCTTC
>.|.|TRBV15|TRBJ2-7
CATSREGTWNEQYF
TGTGCCACCAGCAGAGAGGGGACATGGAACGAGCAGTACTTC
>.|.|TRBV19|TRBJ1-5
CASSIGLGDQPQHF
TGTGCCAGTAGTATTGGACTTGGGGATCAGCCCCAGCATTTT
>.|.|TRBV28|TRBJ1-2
CASSLTVLRGYTF
TGTGCCAGCAGTTTAACCGTTCTGAGAGGCTACACCTTC
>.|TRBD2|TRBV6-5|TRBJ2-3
CASSYSSGSGDTQYF
TGTGCCAGCAGTTACAGTAGCGGGAGCGGAGATACGCAGTATTTT
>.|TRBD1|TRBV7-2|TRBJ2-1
CASSPGTGPYNEQFF
TGTGCCAGCAGCCCCGGGACAGGGCCCTACAATGAGCAGTTCTTC
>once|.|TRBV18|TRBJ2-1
CASSPDPPNEQFF
TGTGCCAGCTCACCGGACCCCCCCAATGAGCAGTTCTTC
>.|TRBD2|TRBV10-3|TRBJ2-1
CAISDPLRSGRAFYNEQFF
TGTGCCATCAGTGATCCCCTCCGGAGCGGGAGGGCCTTTTACAATGAGCAGTTCTTC
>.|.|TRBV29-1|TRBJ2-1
CRVTLGFDEQFF
TGCAGAGTAACCCTAGGATTCGATGAGCAGTTCTTC
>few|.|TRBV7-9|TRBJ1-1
CASSIRTEPEAFF
TGTGCCAGCAGTATAAGGACAGAACCTGAAGCTTTCTTT
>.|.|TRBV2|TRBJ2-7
CASSDSAGPSYEQYF
TGTGCCAGCAGTGATTCGGCAGGGCCTTCCTACGAGCAGTACTTC
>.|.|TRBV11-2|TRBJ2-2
CASSLPAPGELFF
TGTGCCAGCAGCCTGCCAGCCCCCGGGGAGCTGTTTTTT
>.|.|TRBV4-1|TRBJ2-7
CASSQVSEQRSYEQYF
TGCGCCAGCAGCCAAGTCAGTGAACAGAGATCCTACGAGCAGTACTTC
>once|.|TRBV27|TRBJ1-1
CASSLPGYTEAFF
TGTGCCAGCAGTTTACCAGGGTACACTGAAGCTTTCTTT